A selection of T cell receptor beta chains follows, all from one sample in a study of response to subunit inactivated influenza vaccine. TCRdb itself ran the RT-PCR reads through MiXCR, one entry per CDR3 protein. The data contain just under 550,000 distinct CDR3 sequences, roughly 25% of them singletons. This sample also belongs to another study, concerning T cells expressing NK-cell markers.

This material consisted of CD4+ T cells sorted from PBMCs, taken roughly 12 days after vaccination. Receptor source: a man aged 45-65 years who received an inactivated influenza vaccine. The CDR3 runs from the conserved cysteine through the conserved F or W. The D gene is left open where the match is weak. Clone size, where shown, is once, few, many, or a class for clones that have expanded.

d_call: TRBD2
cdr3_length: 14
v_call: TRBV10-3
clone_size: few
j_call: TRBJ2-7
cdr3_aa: CAISEKREPYEQYF
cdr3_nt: TGTGCCATCAGTGAGAAGCGGGAGCCCTACGAGCAGTACTTC

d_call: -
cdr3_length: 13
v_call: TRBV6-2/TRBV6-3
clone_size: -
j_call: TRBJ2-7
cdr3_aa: CAAQGLYTYEQYF
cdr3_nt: TGTGCCGCACAGGGCCTGTACACCTACGAGCAGTACTTC

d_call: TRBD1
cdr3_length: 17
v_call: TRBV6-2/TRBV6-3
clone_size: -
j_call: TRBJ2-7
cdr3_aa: CASSLLTFRDRGYEQYF
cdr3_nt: TGTGCCAGCAGTCTACTCACGTTCCGGGACAGGGGTTACGAGCAGTACTTC

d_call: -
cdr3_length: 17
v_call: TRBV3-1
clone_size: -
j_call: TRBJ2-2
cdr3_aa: CASSQLGGRLNTGELFF
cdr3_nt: TGTGCCAGCAGCCAACTTGGAGGTCGTCTGAACACCGGGGAGCTGTTTTTT

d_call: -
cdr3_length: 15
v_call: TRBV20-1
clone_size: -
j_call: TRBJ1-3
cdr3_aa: CSAKDRILGGNTIYF
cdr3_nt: TGCAGTGCTAAAGACAGAATCCTGGGCGGAAACACCATATATTTT

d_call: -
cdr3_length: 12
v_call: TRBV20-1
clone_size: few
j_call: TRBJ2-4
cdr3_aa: CSARSRGAGQYF
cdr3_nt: TGCAGTGCTAGATCCCGAGGGGCCGGACAGTACTTC

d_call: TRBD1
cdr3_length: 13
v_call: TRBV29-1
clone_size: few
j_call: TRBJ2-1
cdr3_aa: CSVYTLGGGEQFF
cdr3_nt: TGCAGCGTTTATACCCTAGGGGGCGGTGAGCAGTTCTTC

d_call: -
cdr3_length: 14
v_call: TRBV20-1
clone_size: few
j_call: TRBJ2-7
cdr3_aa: CSATSGTGIGEQYF
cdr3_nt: TGCAGTGCTACCTCCGGGACTGGGATCGGCGAGCAGTACTTC

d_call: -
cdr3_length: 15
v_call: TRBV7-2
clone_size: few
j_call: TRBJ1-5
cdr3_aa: CASSLVGRINQPQHF
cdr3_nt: TGTGCCAGCAGCTTAGTAGGCAGGATAAATCAGCCCCAGCATTTT

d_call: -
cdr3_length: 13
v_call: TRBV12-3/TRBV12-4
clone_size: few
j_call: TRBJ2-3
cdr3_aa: CASSLWATDTQYF
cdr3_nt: TGTGCCAGCAGTTTATGGGCTACAGATACGCAGTATTTT

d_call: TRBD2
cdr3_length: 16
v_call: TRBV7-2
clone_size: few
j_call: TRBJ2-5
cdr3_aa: CASSLSGGLMGETQYF
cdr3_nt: TGTGCCAGCAGCTTAAGCGGGGGTCTTATGGGGGAGACCCAGTACTTC

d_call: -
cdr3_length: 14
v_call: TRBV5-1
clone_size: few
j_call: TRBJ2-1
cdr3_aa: CASSPSQSYNEQFF
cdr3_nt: TGCGCCAGCAGCCCGAGCCAATCCTACAATGAGCAGTTCTTC

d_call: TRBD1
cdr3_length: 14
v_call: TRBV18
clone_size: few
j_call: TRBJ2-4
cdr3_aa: CASSPRDRGRIQYF
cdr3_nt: TGTGCCAGCTCACCTCGTGACAGGGGGAGGATTCAGTACTTC

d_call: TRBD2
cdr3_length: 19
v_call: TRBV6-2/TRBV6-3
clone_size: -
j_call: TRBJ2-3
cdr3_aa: CASSYSRNTRGVFSDTQYF
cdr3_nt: TGTGCCAGCAGTTACTCGAGGAATACGCGGGGGGTATTTTCGGATACGCAGTATTTT

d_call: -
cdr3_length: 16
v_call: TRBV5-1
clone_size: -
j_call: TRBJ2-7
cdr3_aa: CASSLILGSTRYEQYF
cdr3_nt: TGCGCCAGCAGCTTGATATTAGGTAGCACGCGGTACGAGCAGTACTTC

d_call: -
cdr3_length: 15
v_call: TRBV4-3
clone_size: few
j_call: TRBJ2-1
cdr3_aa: CASSQDPARGNEQFF
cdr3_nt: TGCGCCAGCAGCCAAGACCCCGCGAGGGGCAATGAGCAGTTCTTC

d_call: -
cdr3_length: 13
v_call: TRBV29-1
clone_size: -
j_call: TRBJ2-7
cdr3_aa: CSVKTGFGAEQYF
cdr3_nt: TGCAGCGTTAAAACAGGGTTTGGGGCCGAGCAGTACTTC

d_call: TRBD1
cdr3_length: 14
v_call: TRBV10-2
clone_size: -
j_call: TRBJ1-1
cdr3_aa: CASSESTGVTEAFF
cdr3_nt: TGCGCCAGCAGTGAGTCGACAGGGGTAACTGAAGCTTTCTTT

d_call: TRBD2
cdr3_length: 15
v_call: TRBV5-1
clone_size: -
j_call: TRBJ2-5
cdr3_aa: CASSLDPTSGGFRYF
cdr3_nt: TGCGCCAGCAGCTTGGATCCGACTAGCGGGGGATTCCGGTACTTC

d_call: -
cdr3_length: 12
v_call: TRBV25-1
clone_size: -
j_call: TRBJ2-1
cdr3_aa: CASSESGHEQFF
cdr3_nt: TGTGCCAGCAGTGAATCTGGGCATGAGCAGTTCTTC

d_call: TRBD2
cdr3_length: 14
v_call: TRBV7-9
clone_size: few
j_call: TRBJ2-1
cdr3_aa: CASSFLGIRGSEFF
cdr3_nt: TGTGCCAGCAGCTTTCTCGGTATTCGCGGGAGCGAGTTCTTC

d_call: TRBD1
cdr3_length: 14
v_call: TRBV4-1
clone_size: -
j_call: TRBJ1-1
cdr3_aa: CASSPGGGVSEAFF
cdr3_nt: TGCGCCAGCAGCCCAGGAGGGGGCGTTTCTGAAGCTTTCTTT

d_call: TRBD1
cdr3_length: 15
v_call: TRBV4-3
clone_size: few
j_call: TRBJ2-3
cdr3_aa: CASSQTGTGAVPQYF
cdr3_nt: TGCGCCAGCAGCCAAACCGGGACAGGGGCGGTTCCGCAGTATTTT

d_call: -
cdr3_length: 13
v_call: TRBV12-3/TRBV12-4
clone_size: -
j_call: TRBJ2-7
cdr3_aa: CASSPSLGYEQYF
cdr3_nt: TGTGCCAGCAGTCCAAGCCTGGGTTACGAGCAGTACTTC

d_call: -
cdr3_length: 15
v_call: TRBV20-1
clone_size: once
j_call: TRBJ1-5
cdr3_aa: CSAGRATGSNQPQHF
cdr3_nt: TGCAGTGCTGGGAGGGCTACGGGGAGCAATCAGCCCCAGCATTTT

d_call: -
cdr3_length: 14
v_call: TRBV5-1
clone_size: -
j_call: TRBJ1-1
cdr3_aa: CASSVLPANTEAFF
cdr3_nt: TGCGCCAGCAGCGTCCTTCCAGCGAACACTGAAGCTTTCTTT

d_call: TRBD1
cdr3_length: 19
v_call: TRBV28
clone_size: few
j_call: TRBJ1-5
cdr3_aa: CASKTEGRGTFYSNQPQHF
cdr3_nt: TGTGCCAGCAAAACCGAGGGCAGGGGGACCTTCTATAGCAATCAGCCCCAGCATTTT

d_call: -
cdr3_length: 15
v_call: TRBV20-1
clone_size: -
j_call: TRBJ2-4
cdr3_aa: CSAKTGYSSQNIQYF
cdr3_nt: TGCAGTGCTAAAACAGGGTACTCTTCCCAAAACATTCAGTACTTC

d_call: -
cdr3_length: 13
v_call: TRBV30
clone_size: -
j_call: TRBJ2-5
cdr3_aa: CASIGRSQETQYF
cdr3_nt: TGTGCCTCCATTGGGCGGTCCCAAGAGACCCAGTACTTC

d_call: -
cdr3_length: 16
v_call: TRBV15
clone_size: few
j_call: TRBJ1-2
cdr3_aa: CATSTSTAQFLYGYTF
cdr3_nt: TGTGCCACCAGCACCTCGACAGCCCAGTTCCTCTATGGCTACACCTTC

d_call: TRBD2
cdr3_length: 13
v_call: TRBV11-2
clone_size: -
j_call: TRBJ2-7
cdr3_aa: CASSPPGLVLQYF
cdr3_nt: TGTGCCAGCAGCCCGCCGGGACTAGTCCTCCAGTACTTC

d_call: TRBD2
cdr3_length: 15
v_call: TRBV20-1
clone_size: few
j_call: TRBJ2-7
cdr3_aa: CSASDLAGAGYEQYF
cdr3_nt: TGCAGTGCTAGTGACCTAGCGGGAGCAGGTTACGAGCAGTACTTC

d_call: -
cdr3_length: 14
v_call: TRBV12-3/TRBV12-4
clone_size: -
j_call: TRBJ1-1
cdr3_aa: CASSFSIMNTEAFF
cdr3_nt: TGTGCCAGCAGTTTTTCAATCATGAACACTGAAGCTTTCTTT